This T cell receptor (beta chain) was sequenced in a study of cytomegalovirus exposure and HLA in healthy donors. The CDR3 consists of 14 residues. Trimming cost V 6 bases and J 7 bases, with 16 bases left between them. Per the germline V gene, CDR1 is MNHEY and CDR2 is SVGAGI. Notes on this clone: Its antigen remains unidentified.

General study findings and limits: Most sequenced TCRs were rare (though some public TCRs occurred in many donors). Highest at DRB1 and lowest at HLA-C, TCR association rates differed among HLA loci in a later analysis. V- and J-gene trimming of TCR beta was linked (in a later analysis) to a missense DCLRE1C variant.

The PCR was carried out with 60 Vbeta primers and 13 Jbeta primers. TCRdb's table, derived via immunoSEQ multiplex PCR, lists solely in-frame clones and lacks some. The repertoire table contains approximately 72,000 clones. Specimen: PBMCs. The sequence came from a middle-aged woman in good health and CMV-seropositive. The chain recombines TRBV6-5 with TRBJ2-1; D not certain. As DNA, the CDR3 is TGTGCCAGCAGAAAAACGTACTCGCTTAATGAGCAGTTCTTC. It translates to CASRKTYSLNEQFF.